These 4 T cell receptor beta chains were sequenced from one sample in a study of T cell responses to AZD1222 COVID-19 vaccine. The method was immunoSEQ multiplex PCR; TCRdb's version includes in-frame clones alone and lacks a portion of them. This repertoire shows approximately 150,000 clones, 80% to 90% found once; its top ten account for approximately 5.1%. Sequenced material: peripheral blood, taken on day 0 of AZD1222 vaccination. All receptors come from an adult in good health.

The chain joins TRBV11-2 to TRBJ1-1; D is unresolved. This CDR3 region has 16 residues. Trimming removed 6 bases at V and 3 bases at J, with 20 bases between. In germline, CDR1 is SGHAT, CDR2 FQNNGV. The CDR3 sequence is CASRRRGIRSDTEAFF. The CDR3 DNA follows: TGTGCCAGCAGACGGCGGGGAATAAGGTCGGACACTGAAGCTTTCTTT.

The gene calls are TRBV2 and TRBJ1-6; D is unclear. Germline V gene sequence: CDR1 SNHLY, CDR2 FYNNEI. This CDR3 spans 13 amino acids. Deletions cut 8 bases from V and 2 bases from J, with 7 bases between. The CDR3: CASRLTYNSPLHF. Here the CDR3 DNA reads TGTGCCAGCCGTCTGACCTATAATTCACCCCTCCACTTT.

The chain links TRBV24-1 to TRBJ2-1, with 9 bases aligning to TRBD2. The CDR3 extends over 17 amino acids. The J segment lost 7 bases and the V segment lost 5 bases, leaving 14 bases of the junction unmatched. CDR1 is KGHDR and CDR2 is SFDVKD in the germline V gene. CDR3 sequence: CATSVSGGGRAKNEQFF. In nucleotides, the CDR3 is TGTGCCACCAGTGTGAGCGGCGGCGGGAGGGCCAAGAATGAGCAGTTCTTC.

This clone has more than one count but fewer than ten. In DNA form, the CDR3 reads TGTGCCTGGGGAACAGGCAGGTTCGGCCCCGGTGCCCTCCACTTT. It encodes CAWGTGRFGPGALHF. The chain links TRBV30 to TRBJ1-6, with TRBD1 as a possible D gene (5 bases). This CDR3 is 15 amino acids long. V lost 5 bases and J 14 bases, leaving 25 bases between the germline ends. Germline V gives CDR1 GTSNPN, CDR2 SVGIG (reference sequence).